This TCR beta chain was identified during a study of T-cell memory formation after mild COVID-19. Study information: Largely, TCR clusters stayed within a single donor.

With respect to this clonotype: Its antigen is not identified.

The study's findings and limits: Later expanders leaned CD4+, whereas day 15 to 85 contracting clones were balanced CD4/CD8. For contracting clones, CD4+ ones sat mainly in CM and EM, CD8+ in EMRA.

Researchers used 5'RACE with constant-segment primers to make TCR alpha and TCR beta cDNA libraries that carry sample barcodes and UMIs. One entry per CDR3 protein, called by TCRdb with MiXCR from the 5' RACE reads. Of around 500,000 distinct CDR3 sequences listed, around a sixth are singletons. This CDR3 is 18 amino acids long. V shed 4 bases, J shed 3 bases, and the junction held 7 bases outside the gene matches. From germline, CDR1 is MGHRA and CDR2 YSYEKL. V and J are TRBV4-1 and TRBJ2-1, with 15 bases matching TRBD2. Input material: PBMCs or a T cell subset sorted from them (not recorded which). This receptor was identified in an adult woman who had mild COVID-19 (a few samples of this study predate the infection). Cell type and time point are not known. The CDR3 coding sequence is TGCGCCAGCAGCCGAGGACTAGCGGGGGGGTATGTCTACAATGAGCAGTTCTTC. It yields the protein CASSRGLAGGYVYNEQFF.